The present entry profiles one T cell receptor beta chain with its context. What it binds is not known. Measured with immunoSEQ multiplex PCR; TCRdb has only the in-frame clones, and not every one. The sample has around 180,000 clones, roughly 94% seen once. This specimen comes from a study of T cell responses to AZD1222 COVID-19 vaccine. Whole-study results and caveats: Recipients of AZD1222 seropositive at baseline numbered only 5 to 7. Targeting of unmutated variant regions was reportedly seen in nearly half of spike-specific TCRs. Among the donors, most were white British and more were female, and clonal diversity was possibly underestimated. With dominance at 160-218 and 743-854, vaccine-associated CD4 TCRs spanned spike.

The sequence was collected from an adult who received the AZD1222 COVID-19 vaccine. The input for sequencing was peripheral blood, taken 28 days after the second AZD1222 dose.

The CDR3 sequence: CASSYRAPSVLGNQPQHF. CDR3 nucleotide sequence: TGTGCCAGCAGTTACCGCGCTCCGTCGGTTTTGGGCAATCAGCCCCAGCATTTT. V is TRBV6-2 or TRBV6-3 and J is TRBJ1-5, with unresolved D. The germline V and J ends were trimmed by 2 bases and 2 bases, with 19 bases remaining between them. Germline V CDR1 and CDR2: MNHEY, SVGEGT. The CDR3 totals 18 residues.